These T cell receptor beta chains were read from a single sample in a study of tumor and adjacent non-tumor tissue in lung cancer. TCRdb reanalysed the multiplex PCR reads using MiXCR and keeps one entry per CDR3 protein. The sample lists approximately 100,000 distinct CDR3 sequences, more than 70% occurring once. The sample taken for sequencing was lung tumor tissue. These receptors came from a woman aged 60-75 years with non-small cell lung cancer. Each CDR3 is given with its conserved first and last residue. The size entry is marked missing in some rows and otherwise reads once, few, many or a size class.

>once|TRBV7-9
CASSIAQEHQETHYF
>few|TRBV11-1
CASSLRVPPTGDNEQFF
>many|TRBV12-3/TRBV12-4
CASKLGDTGNTEAFF
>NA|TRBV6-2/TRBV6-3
CVSSRRQGLDYNEPFF
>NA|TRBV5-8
CAGRHSGRAFDTQYF
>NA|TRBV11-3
CASSLIGPPGRMNTESFF
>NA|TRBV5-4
CANSQGGRGSNNEQFF
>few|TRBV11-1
CASSSIIPGYLISYEQYF
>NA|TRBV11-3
CASSLGTSGRNNELFF
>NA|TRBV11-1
CASRLALGGRGNDQFF
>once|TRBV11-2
CVSSLGLSGSRVDEQFF
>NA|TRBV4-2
CASSPGGGADTQYF
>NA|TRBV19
CASRTGTLINEKLFF
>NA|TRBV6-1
CAISREPTGGNTIYF
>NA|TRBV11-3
CASSLELANGSHNGQFF
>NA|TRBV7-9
CASTYYIGGSGELFF
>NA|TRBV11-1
CASSTPLAGEFNEQFF
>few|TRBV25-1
CASSEPGGTPLGGYTF
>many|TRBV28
CATEYSSGNEKLFF
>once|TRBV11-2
CANSLDTGRGDEQFF
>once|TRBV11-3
CASGLVGQRNAFF
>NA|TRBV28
CASSTQGGNEKPFF
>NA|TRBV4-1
CASSQGRGGEKMFF
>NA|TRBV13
CVIAIGGGELSF
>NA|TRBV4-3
CASSQDPDSGPNVVTF
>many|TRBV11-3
CASSLYGNTGELFF
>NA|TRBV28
CASRERSDGGFYEQYF
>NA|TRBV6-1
CAGSEKSRQGNYGYTF
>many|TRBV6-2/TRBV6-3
CASRRTGTDYGYTF
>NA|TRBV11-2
CASSLEYNQPHHF
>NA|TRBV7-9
CASGLMQLRGHNEQFF